This TCR beta chain was identified during a study of blood T cell repertoires in COVID-19. As for the study in general: Material from acute and convalescent COVID-19 was sourced from the United States, Italy and Spain.

Participant-given clinical history determined each cohort assignment. Original data processing: Amplification with reference gene primers provided the estimates of nucleated cell counts. TCRdb keeps only in-frame clones here, not all; method: immunoSEQ multiplex PCR. Clonal size and the V and J genes are those of that table, whereas D and trimming came from the DNA. Here the sample spans over 200,000 clones, about 85% being singletons. The CDR3 sequence is 14 residues long. The V gene's germline CDR1 is PRHDT and CDR2 FYEKMQ (reference sequence). The germline V and J ends were trimmed by 7 bases and 0 bases, with 9 bases remaining between them.

The chain combines TRBV13 with TRBJ2-2; tentative D call: TRBD1 (6 bases). The sequenced sample consisted of PBMCs or T cells enriched from blood (not recorded which). The origin of this receptor is a man aged 35 to 55 who had recovered from COVID-19. The CDR3 spells CASKGQANTGELFF. The CDR3, as DNA: TGTGCCAGCAAGGGACAAGCGAACACCGGGGAGCTGTTTTTT.